A selection of T cell receptor beta chains follows, all from one sample in a study of control samples from healthy donors and cancer patients. Measured with immunoSEQ multiplex PCR; TCRdb has only the in-frame clones, and not every one. The sample holds 100,000 to 150,000 clones, 92% seen once. The sample comprised PBMCs. These receptors were taken from a man aged 80 or over with head and neck cancer. Both conserved end residues are part of each CDR3. D genes are given only for firm matches. Part of the rows lack a size; the others show once, few, many or a class for expanded clones.

clone_size | d_call | v_call | cdr3_aa
once | - | TRBV6-5 | CASSYEYNQPQHF
- | - | TRBV5-5 | CASSGRGYDEQFF
- | - | TRBV7-2 | CASSPSGYEQYF
- | TRBD1 | TRBV6-5 | CASSPDRVSNEQYF
- | TRBD2 | TRBV19 | CASSWTSGRGWTKNIQYF
- | - | TRBV5-1 | CASSSSLDGGYNSPLHF
- | TRBD2 | TRBV9 | CASSVDTSGAYEQYF
- | - | TRBV5-5 | CASSNRQGAGRANVLTF
- | - | TRBV5-4 | CASSEGVGNNQPQHF
- | - | TRBV2 | CASSESGMSYGYTF
- | - | TRBV6-6 | CASSTFQNSPLHF
- | TRBD2 | TRBV7-2 | CASSSQPLAGGREQFF
- | - | TRBV3-1/TRBV3-2 | CASSQGPQRTMFF
- | TRBD1 | TRBV5-1 | CASSLAGTGSLGQFF
- | - | TRBV23-1 | CASSHAHTGRGNTEAFF